The sequence of this T cell receptor (beta chain) was determined in a study of blood T cell repertoires in COVID-19. Only in-frame clones appear in the TCRdb table, and some are missing; sequencing was by immunoSEQ multiplex PCR. The table has 120,000 to 150,000 clones, over 80% seen once. The germline CDR1 and CDR2 sequences are SNHLY and FYNNEI. This CDR3 spans 14 amino acids. V was trimmed by 2 bases and J by 5 bases, leaving 10 bases between them. The V call is TRBV2, the J call TRBJ1-5; the D gene is possibly TRBD1 (5 bases). The sequenced material came from peripheral blood. The TCR originated in a woman aged 50 to 60 with acute or convalescent COVID-19. CDR3 amino acids: CASSEWGEDQPQHF. The CDR3 DNA follows: TGTGCCAGCAGTGAATGGGGGGAGGATCAGCCCCAGCATTTT.